This TCR beta chain came from a study of post-analysis software for immune sequencing data. Study at large: The cohort encompassed relapsing-remitting, secondary progressive and progressive-relapsing multiple sclerosis disease courses.

Unique molecular identifiers featured in each of the TCR beta cDNA libraries. Input of 1 to 10 million T cells yielded 500,000 to 550,000 cDNA molecules. One entry per CDR3 protein results from TCRdb running MiXCR on the PCR reads. This sample yields about 400,000 distinct CDR3 sequences, of which roughly 35% are seen a single time; roughly an eighth belongs to the top ten. About this clonotype: Its target is not known.

The study's findings and limits: Strong co-clustering by F measure was seen for same-batch samples. Among four to six TRBV segments more frequent in patients than controls were TRBV5-6, TRBV5-1 and TRBV20-1. Those with multiple sclerosis, the patient group, showed significantly lower normalized Chao1 diversity than controls.

Germline CDR1 reads ENHRY; CDR2 reads SYGVKD. The CDR3 is 14 amino acids. The V gene lost 6 bases and the J gene lost 0 bases, with 10 bases spanning the gap. The V and J genes are TRBV10-3 and TRBJ2-3; D tentatively fits TRBD1 or TRBD2 (5 bases each). This TCR derives from a girl aged 5-17 years with multiple sclerosis. The specimen sequenced was blood. CDR3 bases: TGTGCCATCAGGTGGGACGGTAGCACAGATACGCAGTATTTT. Amino acid sequence: CAIRWDGSTDTQYF.